These 24 T cell receptor beta chains originate from one sample sequenced in a study of T-cell reconstitution after alpha-beta-depleted transplantation in children. TCRbeta library construction was performed incorporating unique molecular identifiers. In TCRdb, the PCR reads were re-called with MiXCR into one record per CDR3 protein. The table has about 610,000 distinct CDR3 sequences, 20% to 30% seen once. The sample here was PBMCs, taken before TCRalphabeta/CD19-depleted stem cell transplant. The receptors originated from a boy in the first two years of life with Wiskott-Aldrich syndrome, due to receive a stem cell transplant.

This clonotype was found a few times. This chain joins TRBV3-1 and TRBJ2-3; the match to TRBD2 covers 9 bases. In germline, CDR1 is LGHDT, CDR2 YNNKEL (reference sequence). The CDR3 length is 14 residues. V lost 4 bases to trimming and J lost 4 bases; unmatched junction nucleotides: 3. CDR3 amino acids: CASSRREGPDTQYF. In nucleotides, the CDR3 is TGTGCCAGCAGCCGGCGGGAGGGCCCAGATACGCAGTATTTT.

This clonotype was found a few times. For the CDR3, the DNA is TGTGCCAGCAGTCGGGAGGGCTCCTTTTACAATGAGCAGTTCTTC. Translation gives CASSREGSFYNEQFF. The gene calls are TRBV12-3 or TRBV12-4 and TRBJ2-1, with 8 bases matching TRBD2. Trimming removed 5 bases from V and 4 bases from J; junction bases left unmatched: 7. The length of the CDR3 is 15 residues.

This clonotype was seen only a few times. The V gene is TRBV29-1, the J gene TRBJ1-1; D is unresolved. This CDR3 has 13 residues. V was cut by 4 bases and J by 0 bases, with 9 bases left in between. CDR1 is SQVTM, CDR2 ANQGSEA, per germline. CDR3 loop: CSVGGRMNTEAFF. The DNA for the CDR3 is TGCAGCGTTGGAGGACGGATGAACACTGAAGCTTTCTTT.

The chain combines TRBV20-1 with TRBJ2-1; D might be TRBD1 (5 bases). The V and J ends lost 6 bases and 9 bases respectively, with 21 bases between them. CDR3 length equals 14 residues. Germline V gene lookup returns CDR1 DFQATT and CDR2 SNEGSKA (reference sequence). This chain's CDR3 is CSATGPPRVLEQFF. CDR3 coding DNA: TGCAGTGCCACAGGACCCCCAAGAGTTCTTGAGCAGTTCTTC.

This clonotype came up a few times. This sequence joins TRBV28 and TRBJ2-5; maybe TRBD1 (5 bases). The germline gives CDR1 MDHEN, CDR2 SYDVKM. The V end was cut by 5 bases, the J end by 7 bases, with 20 bases between. The CDR3 runs 15 residues. The CDR3 DNA sequence: TGTGCCAGCAGTCCATCTGCGGCAGACACAGGGACCCAGTACTTC. Protein: CASSPSAADTGTQYF.

The V call is TRBV5-1, the J call TRBJ2-7; D remains ambiguous. This CDR3 contains 14 residues. Germline assignment: CDR1 SGHRS and CDR2 YFSETQ. V gave up 3 bases and J gave up 0 bases, with 10 bases separating them. Written as DNA, the CDR3 is TGCGCCAGCAGCTCCCGTAGTGACTCCTACGAGCAGTACTTC. Translation gives CASSSRSDSYEQYF.

This clonotype was observed a handful of times. The V gene is TRBV12-3 or TRBV12-4, the J gene TRBJ1-5; weak D call: TRBD1 (5 bases). Trimming took off 4 bases at V and 3 bases at J, with 7 bases between the two ends. The CDR3 sequence is 13 residues long. CDR3 residues: CASSWGLNQPQHF. The CDR3 DNA sequence: TGTGCCAGCAGTTGGGGACTCAATCAGCCCCAGCATTTT.

This clonotype was counted a few times. The rearrangement links TRBV2 to TRBJ2-3; the D gene is possibly TRBD2 (5 bases). CDR1 and CDR2 (germline): SNHLY, FYNNEI. Deletions cut 4 bases from V and 2 bases from J, with 13 bases between. The CDR3 extends over 15 amino acids. The CDR3 region is CASSVSQLATDTQYF. The CDR3 DNA is TGTGCCAGCAGTGTCTCTCAGCTAGCCACAGATACGCAGTATTTT.

This clonotype occurred a few times. J is TRBJ2-7 and V is TRBV5-1, with D unclear. The ends were cut back, 4 bases at V and 0 bases at J, with 14 bases in the middle. The germline CDR1 and CDR2 sequences are SGHRS and YFSETQ. This CDR3 spans 15 amino acids. CDR3 region: CASSPGGFFSYEQYF. Here the CDR3 DNA reads TGCGCCAGCAGCCCCGGTGGGTTCTTCTCCTACGAGCAGTACTTC.

The genes are TRBV20-1 and TRBJ1-1; possible D gene TRBD1, 6 bases. The CDR3 is 14 residues long. Germline CDR1 is DFQATT and CDR2 is SNEGSKA (reference sequence). The V and J ends lost 1 base and 0 bases respectively, with 9 bases between them. CDR3 in DNA: TGCAGTGCTAGAGCGGGACACCTGAACACTGAAGCTTTCTTT. It specifies CSARAGHLNTEAFF.

This clonotype was found a few times. J is TRBJ1-2 and V is TRBV29-1; D unresolved. Germline CDR1 reads SQVTM; CDR2 reads ANQGSEA. The CDR3 contains 11 residues. Between the trimmed V and J ends, which lost 3 bases and 7 bases, there was a span of 9 bases. The CDR3 loop reads CSVDLGAGYTF. CDR3 in DNA: TGCAGCGTTGATCTGGGTGCTGGCTACACCTTC.

This clonotype was picked up a small number of times. This sequence joins TRBV20-1 and TRBJ1-5, with D unresolved. Germline CDR1 and CDR2: DFQATT and SNEGSKA (reference sequence). The V end was cut by 3 bases, the J end by 0 bases, with 9 bases between. The CDR3 extends over 14 amino acids. The CDR3 nucleotides are TGCAGTGCTAGGACCAGCTATAGCAATCAGCCCCAGCATTTT. It codes for CSARTSYSNQPQHF.

In its sample, this clonotype was seen a few times. This sequence joins TRBV5-1 and TRBJ2-4; no clear D gene. Trimming left V 4 bases short and J 0 bases short, with 14 bases between. Germline CDR1 reads SGHRS; CDR2 reads YFSETQ. The CDR3 loop spans 16 amino acids. The CDR3 region is CASSPFPGLAKNIQYF. CDR3 DNA sequence: TGCGCCAGCAGCCCTTTTCCAGGTCTAGCCAAAAACATTCAGTACTTC.

The gene calls are TRBV29-1 and TRBJ2-5; 9 nucleotides line up with TRBD2. The CDR3 covers 18 residues. CDR1 and CDR2 from the germline V gene are SQVTM and ANQGSEA. After removal of 5 bases from V and 5 bases from J, the junction contained 21 bases not matched to a gene. CDR3 bases: TGCAGCGTTTCCCCTCGGGTTAGCGGGAGCCTTTTCCGCGAGACCCAGTACTTC. This codes for CSVSPRVSGSLFRETQYF. Full variable domain (rest looked up from reference TRBV29-1 and TRBJ2-5): SAVISQKPSRDICQRGTSLTIQCQVDSQVTMMFWYRQQPGQSLTLIATANQGSEATYESGFVIDKFPISRPNLTFSTLTVSNMSPEDSSIYLCSVSPRVSGSLFRETQYFGPGTRLLVL.

Concerning this clonotype itself: Sequence at one end of the junction differs from germline and may be a read error. J is TRBJ2-2 and V is TRBV7-9; 10 bases are shared with TRBD1. Germline V gene sequence: CDR1 SEHNR, CDR2 FQNEAQ (reference sequence). CDR3 length: 15 residues. The CDR3, as DNA: TGTTCCAGCAGCTTCGGACAGGGGGGCACCGGGGAGCTGTTTTTT. Translating gives CSSSFGQGGTGELFF.

This chain uses TRBV6-6 with TRBJ2-5; D assignment may be TRBD1 or TRBD2 (6 bases each). This CDR3 comprises 12 residues. CDR1 and CDR2 from the germline V gene are MNHNY and SVGAGI (reference sequence). V lost 8 bases and J 3 bases, leaving 10 bases between the germline ends. The CDR3 region has the DNA TGTGCCAGCGGTAGGGGGGAAGAGACCCAGTACTTC. This sequence encodes CASGRGEETQYF.

The J gene is TRBJ2-1, the V gene TRBV19; 7 nucleotides align to TRBD1. V was pared by 7 bases and J by 7 bases, with 19 bases of the junction left unmatched. The germline CDR1 and CDR2 sequences are LNHDA and SQIVND (reference sequence). The CDR3 extends over 17 amino acids. The CDR3 region has the DNA TGTGCCAGTACTACTCGCTACCAGGGACAGAAGTTGAATGAGCAGTTCTTC. This codes for CASTTRYQGQKLNEQFF.

In DNA form, the CDR3 reads TGTGCCAGCAGCCAAGCTAGCGGGGACACCTACGAGCAGTACTTC. Protein: CASSQASGDTYEQYF. The chain joins TRBV4-2 to TRBJ2-7, with 9 bases lining up with TRBD2. The CDR3 is made up of 15 amino acids. V dropped 1 base and J dropped 2; count of bases not matched to a gene: 3. The germline gives CDR1 LGHNA, CDR2 YNFKEQ.

This clonotype was seen at least ten times. One junction end does not reproduce the germline sequence, and a read error may be involved. The chain carries TRBV5-1 and TRBJ2-1, with 7 bases that match TRBD2. Germline V gives CDR1 SGHRS, CDR2 YFSETQ. The CDR3 is 14 amino acids. CDR3 in DNA: TGTGCCAGCAGCTTAGCGGGCGGGAACAATGAGCAGTTCTTC. Translated: CASSLAGGNNEQFF.

In its sample, this clonotype was seen a few times. CDR3 nucleotide sequence: TGTGCCATCAGTGACCCCGGTCGAGGCGGGAGGTCAGATACGCAGTATTTT. It is translated as CAISDPGRGGRSDTQYF. This chain connects TRBV10-3 to TRBJ2-3, with 8 nucleotides matching TRBD2. The CDR3 is made up of 17 amino acids. The V segment lost 3 bases and the J segment 4 bases; nucleotides outside the gene matches: 12. Per germline, CDR1 ENHRY and CDR2 SYGVKD.

The chain combines TRBV5-1 with TRBJ2-7; 8 bases are a match to TRBD1. In germline, CDR1 is SGHRS, CDR2 YFSETQ. J gave up 0 bases and V 4 bases, and 6 bases lay outside the gene matches. The CDR3 consists of 15 residues. The CDR3 DNA sequence: TGCGCCAGCAGCGGGGGACAGGAGAGCTCCTACGAGCAGTACTTC. It yields the protein CASSGGQESSYEQYF.

The rearrangement joins TRBV27 to TRBJ2-1; D is possibly TRBD1 (6 bases). Germline V gene data show CDR1 as MNHEY and CDR2 as SMNVEV (reference sequence). V lost 3 bases and J lost 3, with 12 bases in between. The CDR3 runs to 15 residues. The CDR3 nucleotides read TGTGCCAGCAGTTTGCGACAGGTTTTCTACAATGAGCAGTTCTTC. This sequence encodes CASSLRQVFYNEQFF.

J is TRBJ1-3 and V is TRBV6-1; D perhaps matches TRBD1 (5 bases). V was cut by 5 bases and J by 0 bases, with 14 bases left in between. The CDR3 sequence is 16 residues long. Germline V gene data show CDR1 as MNHNS and CDR2 as SASEGT. Here the CDR3 DNA reads TGTGCCAGCAGTCGACGGGGGGTTCGCTCTGGAAACACCATATATTTT. It codes for CASSRRGVRSGNTIYF.

The J gene is TRBJ2-3, the V gene TRBV6-4, with TRBD2 identical over 8 bases. This CDR3 is 16 amino acids long. V lost 4 bases to trimming and J lost 4 bases; unmatched junction nucleotides: 10. Germline CDR1 is MRHNA and CDR2 is SNTAGT. In DNA form, the CDR3 reads TGTGCCAGCAGTGTGTTCCCAGCGGGAGTTTCAGATACGCAGTATTTT. This translates into CASSVFPAGVSDTQYF.